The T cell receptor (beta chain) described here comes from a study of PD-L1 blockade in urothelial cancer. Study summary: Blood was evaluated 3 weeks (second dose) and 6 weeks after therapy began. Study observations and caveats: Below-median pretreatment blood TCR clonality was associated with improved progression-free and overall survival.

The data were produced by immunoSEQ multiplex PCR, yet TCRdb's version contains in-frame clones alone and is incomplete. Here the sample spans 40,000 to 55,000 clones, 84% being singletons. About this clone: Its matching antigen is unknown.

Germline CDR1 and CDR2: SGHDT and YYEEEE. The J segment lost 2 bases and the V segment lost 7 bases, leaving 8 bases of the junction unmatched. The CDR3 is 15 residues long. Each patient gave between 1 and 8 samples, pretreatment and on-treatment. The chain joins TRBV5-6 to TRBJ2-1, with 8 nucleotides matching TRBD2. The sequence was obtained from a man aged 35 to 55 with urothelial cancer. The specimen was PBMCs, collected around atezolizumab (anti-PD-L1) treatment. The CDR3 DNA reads TGTGCCAGCTCCTTAGCGGGACAACCCTACAATGAGCAGTTCTTC. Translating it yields CASSLAGQPYNEQFF.